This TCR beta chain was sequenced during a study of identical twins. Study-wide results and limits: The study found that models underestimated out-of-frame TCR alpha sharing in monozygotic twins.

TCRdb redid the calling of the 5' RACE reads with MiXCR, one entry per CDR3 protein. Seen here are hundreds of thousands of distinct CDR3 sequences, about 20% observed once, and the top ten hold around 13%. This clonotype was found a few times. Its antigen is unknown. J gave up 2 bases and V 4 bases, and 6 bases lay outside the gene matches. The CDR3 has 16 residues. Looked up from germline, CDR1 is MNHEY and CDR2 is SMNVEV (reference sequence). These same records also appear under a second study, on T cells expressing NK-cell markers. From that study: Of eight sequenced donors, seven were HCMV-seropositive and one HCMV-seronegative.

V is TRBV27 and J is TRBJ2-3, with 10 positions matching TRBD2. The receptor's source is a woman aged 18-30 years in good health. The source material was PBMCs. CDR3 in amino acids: CASSSLAGDPTDTQYF. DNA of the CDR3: TGTGCCAGCAGTTCCCTAGCGGGGGACCCCACAGATACGCAGTATTTT.